These T cell receptor beta chains were read from a single sample in a study of T cells in Graves' hyperthyroidism and ophthalmopathy. Using its own MiXCR run on the multiplex PCR reads, TCRdb lists one record per CDR3 protein. The repertoire has about 96,000 distinct CDR3 sequences, about half of them found once; the top ten carry roughly 29%. Sequenced input: blood. The receptor source for this set is a woman aged 40 to 49 with Graves' hyperthyroidism. CDR3s include the opening cysteine and the closing phenylalanine or tryptophan. A D gene is named only where the DNA matches it firmly. The listing skips clone size in some rows; elsewhere it reads once, few, many or a size class.

TRBV29-1	TRBJ2-7	NA	many	CSVERLGEQYF	TGCAGCGTTGAAAGGCTAGGTGAGCAGTACTTC
TRBV29-1	TRBJ1-2	NA	many	CSVVHGGYGYTF	TGCAGCGTTGTACATGGTGGATATGGCTACACCTTC
TRBV12-3/TRBV12-4	TRBJ1-6	TRBD1	many	CASSLGQDNSPLHF	TGTGCCAGCAGCCTGGGACAGGATAATTCACCCCTCCACTTT
TRBV20-1	TRBJ1-4	TRBD1	NA	CSAQDRDTEKLFF	TGCAGTGCGCAGGACAGGGACACTGAAAAACTGTTTTTT
TRBV20-1	TRBJ1-1	TRBD1	medium-sized	CSAATGGGTEAFF	TGCAGTGCTGCGACAGGGGGAGGCACTGAAGCTTTCTTT
TRBV20-1	TRBJ1-1	TRBD1	NA	CSARPGQAEAFF	TGCAGTGCTAGACCGGGACAGGCTGAAGCTTTCTTT
TRBV2	TRBJ1-3	NA	few	CASSSEGAMNTIYF	TGTGCCAGCAGTTCTGAAGGGGCGATGAACACCATATATTTT
TRBV7-6	TRBJ2-7	NA	NA	CASSSRGRVTGEQYF	TGTGCCAGCAGCTCCCGGGGGCGGGTCACCGGGGAGCAGTACTTC
TRBV5-4	TRBJ1-6	TRBD1	NA	CASSSGTGYNSPLHF	TGTGCCAGCAGCTCCGGGACAGGGTATAATTCACCCCTCCACTTT
TRBV29-1	TRBJ1-3	TRBD1	NA	CSVEDPRGLGYTIYF	TGCAGCGTTGAAGATCCCAGGGGGCTTGGCTACACCATATATTTT
TRBV12-3/TRBV12-4	TRBJ1-2	NA	many	CASSLSTGGHYGYTF	TGTGCCAGCAGTTTAAGTACCGGAGGTCACTATGGCTACACCTTC
TRBV9	TRBJ2-6	NA	many	CASSVNPGANVLTF	TGTGCCAGCAGCGTTAACCCTGGGGCCAACGTCCTGACTTTC
TRBV7-8	TRBJ2-3	NA	NA	CASRLSGDTQYF	TGTGCCAGCCGTCTTAGCGGCGATACGCAGTATTTT
TRBV12-3/TRBV12-4	TRBJ1-3	NA	few	CASSSGTENTIYF	TGTGCCAGCAGTTCCGGGACGGAGAACACCATATATTTT
TRBV7-3	TRBJ2-7	NA	NA	CASSLVAGNTGELYF	TGTGCCAGCAGCTTAGTGGCAGGGAACACCGGGGAGCTGTACTTC
TRBV10-3	TRBJ2-2	TRBD2	NA	CAISEGGGTNTGELFF	TGTGCCATCAGTGAGGGGGGGGGTACGAACACCGGGGAGCTGTTTTTT
TRBV6-2/TRBV6-3	TRBJ1-2	TRBD1	few	CASSYLPTGLYGYTF	TGTGCCAGCAGTTACTTACCGACAGGGCTCTATGGCTACACCTTC